The entry below describes one TCR beta chain. Germline-derived CDR1 and CDR2 are SGHVS and FQNEAQ. CDR3 length equals 15 residues. V lost 5 bases and J 2 bases, leaving 14 bases between the germline ends. These data originate in a study of blood T cell repertoires in COVID-19. Study-level background: Whether acute or convalescent, the COVID-19 samples came from the United States, Italy and Spain. T cells, B-cell-depleted T cells, or PBMCs provided the cDNA or gDNA that served as material.

As processed by the authors: Amplification of reference gene primers provided the estimated nucleated cell counts. Generated by immunoSEQ multiplex PCR, the TCRdb table keeps only in-frame clones and is missing some. For V, J and clone size, that table is used; D and trimming come from the DNA. There are around 50,000 clones in the sample; 80% to 90% occur only once, and 2.5% to 3% lies in the top ten. This receptor was obtained from an elderly woman with acute or convalescent COVID-19. Sequences were obtained from peripheral blood. The chain recombines TRBV7-8 with TRBJ2-3; possibly TRBD2 for D (6 bases). The CDR3 sequence: CASSPRDWATDTQYF. CDR3 nucleotide sequence: TGTGCCAGCAGCCCCCGGGACTGGGCCACAGATACGCAGTATTTT.